This T cell receptor beta chain is drawn from a study of blood T cell repertoires in COVID-19. Whole-study context: Italy, Spain and the United States were the sources of the convalescent and acute COVID-19 samples. Sample material is recorded as cDNA or gDNA derived from T cells, B-cell-depleted T cells, or PBMCs.

The CDR3 is 17 amino acids. Per germline, CDR1 SGHRS and CDR2 YFSETQ. Trimming at V came to 0 bases and at J to 0 bases, leaving 5 bases not matched to a gene. Original processing notes: By means of reference gene primer amplification, nucleated cell counts were estimated. Clones were sequenced by immunoSEQ multiplex PCR, and TCRdb holds only the in-frame ones, with some missing. V, J and clone size are those of that table, while D and trimming were read from the DNA. The table includes about 90,000 clones, around four fifths detected once. This sequence originates from a woman in her 70s with active or convalescent COVID-19. The material sequenced was peripheral blood. V gene TRBV5-1 combines with J gene TRBJ2-3; 9 bases align to TRBD2. This CDR3 reads CASSLGSGGLSTDTQYF. The CDR3 bases are TGCGCCAGCAGCTTGGGAAGCGGGGGGCTCAGCACAGATACGCAGTATTTT.